The 18 T cell receptor beta chains below all came from one sample that was sequenced in a study of identical twins. TCRdb reprocessed the 5' RACE reads via MiXCR and lists one record per CDR3 protein. The sample has approximately 500,000 distinct CDR3 sequences, around 15% seen once; the top ten hold more than 0.4%. The same specimen was also included in a second study, on yellow fever vaccine responses in identical twins.

Specimen: CD4+ T cells sorted from blood. Every receptor here comes from a woman between 18 and 30 years old in good health.

There are many counts of this clonotype. The chain employs TRBV12-3 or TRBV12-4 and TRBJ2-1; 9 positions agree with TRBD1. This CDR3 spans 15 amino acids. V shed 1 base and J 2 bases; nucleotides not matched to a gene: 0. CDR3 coding DNA: TGTGCCAGCAGTTTAGGGACAGGGGCCTACAATGAGCAGTTCTTC. Encoded protein: CASSLGTGAYNEQFF.

This clonotype was counted only a few times. The chain combines TRBV11-2 with TRBJ2-1; TRBD2 matches at 12 bases. The V gene's germline CDR1 is SGHAT and CDR2 FQNNGV. Germline trimming cut 5 bases from V and 3 bases from J; bases unmatched to any gene: 14. The CDR3 is made up of 19 amino acids. CDR3 sequence reads: CASSSFLAGGPSYYNEQFF. Written as DNA, the CDR3 is TGTGCCAGCAGCAGCTTCCTAGCGGGGGGGCCCTCTTACTACAATGAGCAGTTCTTC.

This clonotype was counted at least ten times. An end of the junction differs from the germline gene, which may be a read error. V and J are TRBV5-1 and TRBJ2-2, with D possibly matching TRBD2 (5 bases). The CDR3 is made up of 13 amino acids. CDR1 and CDR2 from the germline V gene are SGHRS and YFSETQ. CDR3 coding DNA: TGTGCCAGCAGTTTAGCGTCCACCGGGGAGCTGTTTTTT. Translating it yields CASSLASTGELFF.

This clonotype was recorded many times. The chain combines TRBV7-3 with TRBJ2-1; D not certain. The CDR3 length is 14 residues. Trimming removed 3 bases from V and 7 bases from J, with 13 bases in between. CDR1 is SGHTA and CDR2 is FQGTGA in the germline V gene. The CDR3 DNA follows: TGTGCCAGCAGCTTGACGGAGCTAGGGAATGAGCAGTTCTTC. It encodes CASSLTELGNEQFF.

The rearrangement uses TRBV11-2 and TRBJ1-1, with 7 bases fitting TRBD1. The CDR3 extends over 14 amino acids. The trim removed 5 bases at V and 4 bases at J, leaving 7 bases unmatched. Germline assignment: CDR1 SGHAT and CDR2 FQNNGV. The CDR3 reads CASSRWDSGTEAFF. CDR3 DNA sequence: TGTGCCAGCAGCCGGTGGGACAGTGGCACTGAAGCTTTCTTT.

CDR3 amino acids: CASSKGGSWHEQFF. The CDR3 DNA follows: TGTGCCAGCAGTAAAGGGGGTTCATGGCATGAGCAGTTCTTC. This chain links TRBV2 with TRBJ2-1, with D possibly being TRBD1 (6 bases). From germline, CDR1 is SNHLY and CDR2 FYNNEI. Trimming left V 5 bases short and J 8 bases short, with 16 bases between. The CDR3 contains 14 residues.

The CDR3 spells CASSLRQVGEQYV. In DNA, the CDR3 is TGTGCCAGCAGCCTCCGACAGGTAGGCGAGCAGTACGTC. This sequence joins TRBV5-8 and TRBJ2-7; a weak D match, TRBD1 (6 bases). Germline loops: CDR1 SGHTS, CDR2 YDEGEE. The length of the CDR3 is 13 residues. V was cut by 4 bases and J by 6 bases, with 14 bases left in between.

V and J are TRBV24-1 and TRBJ2-1; TRBD1 aligns across 9 bases. With 7 bases clipped from V and 8 bases from J, the junction kept 5 bases outside the gene matches. Germline assignment: CDR1 KGHDR and CDR2 SFDVKD. This CDR3 spans 13 amino acids. The CDR3 region has the DNA TGTGCCACCAGCCCCCGGGACAGGGATGAGCAGTTCTTC. This sequence encodes CATSPRDRDEQFF.

This clonotype occurred a few times. The CDR3 DNA reads as TGCAGTGCTGCCCGTTTTAACTCGGGCGCGGAGACCCAGTACTTC. Translated, it gives CSAARFNSGAETQYF. V gene TRBV20-1 combines with J gene TRBJ2-5; no clear D. Looked up from germline, CDR1 is DFQATT and CDR2 is SNEGSKA (reference sequence). The CDR3 contains 15 residues. Trimming shortened V by 5 bases and J by 5 bases, and 21 bases separated the two germline ends.

The gene calls are TRBV6-5 and TRBJ2-4, with TRBD2 matching 7 bases. Germline CDR1 and CDR2: MNHEY and SVGAGI. The junction had 5 bases not matched to a gene; V was cut back by 2 bases and J by 7 bases. The length of the CDR3 is 14 residues. CDR3 region: CASSYGLEVNIQYF. The DNA of the CDR3 is TGTGCCAGCAGTTACGGACTAGAGGTGAACATTCAGTACTTC.

The chain uses TRBV2 and TRBJ2-7; 7 bases are shared with TRBD2. The CDR3 has 12 residues. The J segment lost 9 bases and the V segment lost 4 bases, leaving 6 bases of the junction unmatched. In germline, CDR1 is SNHLY, CDR2 FYNNEI. The CDR3 coding sequence is TGTGCCAGCAGTGTGGCGGGGGACGTGCAGTACGTC. This codes for CASSVAGDVQYV.

The chain is built from TRBV24-1 and TRBJ2-5; D uncertain. The V end was cut by 3 bases, the J end by 0 bases, with 10 bases between. The CDR3 loop spans 15 amino acids. Germline CDR1 and CDR2: KGHDR and SFDVKD. CDR3 residues: CATSDPTRYQETQYF. The CDR3, as DNA: TGTGCCACCAGTGATCCCACCCGTTACCAAGAGACCCAGTACTTC.

The chain employs TRBV11-3 and TRBJ2-1, with a tentative D call TRBD2 (5 bases). Trimming cost V 1 base and J 9 bases, with 16 bases left between them. CDR1 SGHNT and CDR2 YENEEA come from the germline V gene. CDR3 length equals 15 residues. In DNA form, the CDR3 reads TGTGCCAGCAGCTTAGGACTAACCATTAGTGGTGAGCAGTTCTTC. It specifies CASSLGLTISGEQFF.

This clonotype was counted between two and nine times. The chain uses TRBV19 and TRBJ2-3; D is possibly TRBD1 (7 bases). The CDR3 has 14 residues. The germline CDR1 and CDR2 sequences are LNHDA and SQIVND (reference sequence). V lost 5 bases and J 4 bases, leaving 13 bases between the germline ends. CDR3 in amino acids: CASSGRQGADTQYF. CDR3 in DNA: TGTGCCAGTAGTGGGAGGCAGGGGGCAGATACGCAGTATTTT.

This clonotype has a handful of counts. The chain joins TRBV20-1 to TRBJ2-2; D may be TRBD2 (5 bases). The germline V gene has CDR1 DFQATT and CDR2 SNEGSKA (reference sequence). V lost 3 bases and J 5 bases, leaving 16 bases between the germline ends. The CDR3 runs 15 residues. As DNA, the CDR3 is TGCAGTGCTAGGGACCTAGCTGGGAGTACCGGGGAGCTGTTTTTT. Its translation: CSARDLAGSTGELFF.

This clonotype appeared a single time. One junction end does not reproduce the germline sequence, and a read error may be involved. The chain links TRBV12-3 or TRBV12-4 to TRBJ2-2; 7 bases are shared with TRBD1. CDR3 length equals 14 residues. This chain's CDR3 is CASRRGQDTGELFF. The CDR3 DNA reads as TGTGCCAGCAGGCGCGGACAGGACACTGGGGAGCTGTTTTTT.

This chain links TRBV5-1 with TRBJ1-1, with D unresolved. Germline CDR1 SGHRS, CDR2 YFSETQ. This CDR3 has 14 amino acids. V shed 2 bases and J shed 4 bases, with 12 bases lying between them. This CDR3 reads CASSFSGEGTEAFF. As DNA, the CDR3 is TGCGCCAGCAGCTTTTCCGGGGAGGGCACTGAAGCTTTCTTT.

The V and J genes are TRBV20-1 and TRBJ1-4; D is uncertain. Looked up from germline, CDR1 is DFQATT and CDR2 is SNEGSKA (reference sequence). V was cut by 1 base and J by 1 base, with 7 bases left in between. The CDR3 spans 14 residues. This chain's CDR3 is CSARVRVTNEKLFF. CDR3 bases: TGCAGTGCTAGAGTGCGGGTAACTAATGAAAAACTGTTTTTT.